This is a list of T cell receptor beta chains from one sample in a study of OX40 agonist ivuxolimab in advanced cancers. Clones were read by immunoSEQ multiplex PCR, and TCRdb kept only the in-frame ones, dropping some. In the table there are tens of thousands of clones, roughly 89% of which are singletons. Sequencing was performed on CD4+ or CD8+ T cells sorted from blood, taken in a trial of the OX40 agonist ivuxolimab. These receptors were collected from an adult with an advanced solid tumor such as melanoma, head and neck, liver or kidney cancer. Each CDR3 is given with its conserved first and last residue. Each record gives: clone size, J gene, D gene, V gene, CDR3 DNA, CDR3 protein. A D gene is named only where the DNA matches it firmly. Clone size is shown for a subset of rows, as once, few, many or a class of expanded clone.

size: .
J: TRBJ1-2
D: .
V: TRBV11-1
DNA: TGTGCCAGCAGCCCTGGACAGCTCTATGGCTACACCTTC
CDR3: CASSPGQLYGYTF

size: few
J: TRBJ2-2
D: .
V: TRBV5-1
DNA: TGCGCCAGCAGCCCGGACATTCTCGCGAACACCGGGGAGCTGTTTTTT
CDR3: CASSPDILANTGELFF

size: .
J: TRBJ1-5
D: .
V: TRBV4-3
DNA: TGCGCCAGCAGCCAAGATCGGGGTAGCAATCAGCCCCAGCATTTT
CDR3: CASSQDRGSNQPQHF

size: .
J: TRBJ2-7
D: .
V: TRBV5-1
DNA: TGCGCCAGCAGCTTGGCCACTCCCGATGCCCCCGGCGAGCAGTACTTC
CDR3: CASSLATPDAPGEQYF

size: .
J: TRBJ1-1
D: .
V: TRBV7-2
DNA: TGTGCCAGCAGCCCTGGGCCCTTGAACACTGAAGCTTTCTTT
CDR3: CASSPGPLNTEAFF

size: .
J: TRBJ1-2
D: TRBD1
V: TRBV30
DNA: TGTGCCTGGCGATATCCTCCGGGACAGGGGACATATGGCTACACCTTC
CDR3: CAWRYPPGQGTYGYTF

size: .
J: TRBJ1-4
D: .
V: TRBV27
DNA: TGTGCCAGCAGCGTCTCTACAACTAATGAAAAACTGTTTTTT
CDR3: CASSVSTTNEKLFF

size: .
J: TRBJ2-1
D: TRBD1
V: TRBV19
DNA: TGTGCCAGTAGGTTAGGACAGGGGTTCGGTGAGCAGTTCTTC
CDR3: CASRLGQGFGEQFF

size: .
J: TRBJ2-5
D: TRBD1
V: TRBV6-6
DNA: TGTGCCAGCAGTTATCCCGGGACAGCGACCCAAGAGACCCAGTACTTC
CDR3: CASSYPGTATQETQYF

size: .
J: TRBJ2-3
D: TRBD2
V: TRBV27
DNA: TGTGCCAGCAGTCGAACTAGCGGGGGGGCCTGGAGCACAGATACGCAGTATTTT
CDR3: CASSRTSGGAWSTDTQYF

size: .
J: TRBJ2-7
D: .
V: TRBV15
DNA: TGTGCCACCAGCAGAGAAAAGTACGAGCAGTACTTC
CDR3: CATSREKYEQYF

size: .
J: TRBJ1-6
D: .
V: TRBV27
DNA: TGTGCCAGCAGTTTAAATGAGTTTGGCTCACCCCTCCACTTT
CDR3: CASSLNEFGSPLHF

size: .
J: TRBJ1-1
D: TRBD1
V: TRBV7-9
DNA: TGTGCCAGCATGTCTCCCTGGACAGGGAGGACTGAAGCTTTCTTT
CDR3: CASMSPWTGRTEAFF

size: once
J: TRBJ1-2
D: .
V: TRBV29-1
DNA: TGCAGCGTTGGTTACAGGGAGGATTCTGGCTACACCTTC
CDR3: CSVGYREDSGYTF

size: few
J: TRBJ1-2
D: TRBD1
V: TRBV7-2
DNA: TGTGCCAGCAGCCCATCGGGACAGGGGAATGGCTACACCTTC
CDR3: CASSPSGQGNGYTF

size: .
J: TRBJ2-1
D: .
V: TRBV10-2
DNA: TGCGCCAGCAGTGACCCCGGGACTGGTACTTGGGGGGCCTACAATGAGCAGTTCTTC
CDR3: CASSDPGTGTWGAYNEQFF

size: .
J: TRBJ1-2
D: TRBD1
V: TRBV6-5
DNA: TGTGCCAGCAGGACAGGGTCATATGGCTACACCTTC
CDR3: CASRTGSYGYTF

size: once
J: TRBJ2-5
D: .
V: TRBV5-5
DNA: TGTGCCAGCAGCATCGCGGGGCAGGAAGAGACCCAGTACTTC
CDR3: CASSIAGQEETQYF